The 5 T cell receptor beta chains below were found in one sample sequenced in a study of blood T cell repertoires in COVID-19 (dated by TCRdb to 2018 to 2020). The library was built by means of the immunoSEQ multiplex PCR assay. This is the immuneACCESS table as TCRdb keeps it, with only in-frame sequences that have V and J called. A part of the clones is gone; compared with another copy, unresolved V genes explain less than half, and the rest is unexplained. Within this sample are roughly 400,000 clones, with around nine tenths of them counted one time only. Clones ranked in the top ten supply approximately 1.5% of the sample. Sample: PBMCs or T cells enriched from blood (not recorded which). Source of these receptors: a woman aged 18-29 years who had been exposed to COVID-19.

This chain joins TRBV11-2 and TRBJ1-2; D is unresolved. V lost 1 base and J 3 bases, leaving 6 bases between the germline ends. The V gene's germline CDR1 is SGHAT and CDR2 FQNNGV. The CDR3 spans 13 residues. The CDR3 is CASSLGADYGYTF. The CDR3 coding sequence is TGTGCCAGCAGCTTAGGGGCAGACTATGGCTACACCTTC.

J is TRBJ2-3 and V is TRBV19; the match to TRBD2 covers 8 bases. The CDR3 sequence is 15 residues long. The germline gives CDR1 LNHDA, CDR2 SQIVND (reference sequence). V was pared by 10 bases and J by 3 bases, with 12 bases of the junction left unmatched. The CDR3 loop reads CATGRGGLMTDTQYF. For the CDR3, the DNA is TGTGCCACGGGACGCGGGGGGTTAATGACAGATACGCAGTATTTT.

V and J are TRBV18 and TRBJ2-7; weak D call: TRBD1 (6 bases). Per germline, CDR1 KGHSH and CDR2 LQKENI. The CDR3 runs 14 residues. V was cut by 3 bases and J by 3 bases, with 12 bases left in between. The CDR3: CASSPNPTGYEQYF. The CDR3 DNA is TGTGCCAGCTCACCGAACCCGACAGGCTACGAGCAGTACTTC.

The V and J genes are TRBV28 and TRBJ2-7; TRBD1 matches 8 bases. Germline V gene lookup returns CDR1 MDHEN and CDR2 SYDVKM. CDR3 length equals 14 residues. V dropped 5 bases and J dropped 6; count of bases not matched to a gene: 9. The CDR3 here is CASSQWDRPGEQYF. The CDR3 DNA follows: TGTGCCAGCAGTCAATGGGACAGGCCTGGCGAGCAGTACTTC.

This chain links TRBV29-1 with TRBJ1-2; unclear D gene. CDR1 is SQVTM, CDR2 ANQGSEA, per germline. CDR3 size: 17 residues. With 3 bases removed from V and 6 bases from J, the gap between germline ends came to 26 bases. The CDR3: CSVDVGSAGKSNNGYTF. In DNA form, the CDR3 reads TGCAGCGTTGATGTCGGTTCGGCGGGGAAATCGAATAATGGCTACACCTTC.